This T cell receptor beta chain was identified in a study of blood T cell repertoires in COVID-19. Whole-study context: Both acute and convalescent COVID-19 samples were obtained from the United States, Italy and Spain. PBMCs, B-cell-depleted T cells, or T cells were the source of the cDNA or gDNA that made up the material.

The germline V gene encodes CDR1 LNHDA and CDR2 SQIVND (reference sequence). CDR3 length: 14 amino acids. With V trimmed by 6 bases and J by 4 bases, 6 bases remained unmatched. Original methodology: It was from reference gene primer amplification that nucleated cell counts were estimated. Generated by immunoSEQ multiplex PCR, the TCRdb table keeps only in-frame clones and is missing some. The DNA gave D and trimming, while V, J and clone size come from that table. The data contain 150,000 to 200,000 clones, around 90% of them singletons. This TCR derives from a man in his 60s with active or convalescent COVID-19. The gene calls are TRBV19 and TRBJ2-4; 7 bases are a match to TRBD1. The specimen was peripheral blood. CDR3 protein: CASSPRQGKNIQYF. The CDR3 coding sequence is TGTGCCAGTAGCCCCCGACAGGGAAAAAACATTCAGTACTTC.